Below, one T cell receptor beta chain is given with its context. This entry belongs to a study of monozygotic twins with inflammatory bowel disease. Using the 5' RACE reads, TCRdb records one entry per CDR3 protein without DNA. The sample holds roughly 330,000 distinct CDR3 sequences. The clonotype comes from a human donor with ulcerative colitis or Crohn's disease, or a healthy co-twin of an affected twin (not recorded which). Sequencing was carried out using blood.

The CDR3: CASSWAGGGYEQYF. The rearrangement uses TRBV12-3 or TRBV12-4 and TRBJ2-7; TCRdb reports TRBD2, a call that lacks DNA to check it against. CDR3 size: 14 residues.